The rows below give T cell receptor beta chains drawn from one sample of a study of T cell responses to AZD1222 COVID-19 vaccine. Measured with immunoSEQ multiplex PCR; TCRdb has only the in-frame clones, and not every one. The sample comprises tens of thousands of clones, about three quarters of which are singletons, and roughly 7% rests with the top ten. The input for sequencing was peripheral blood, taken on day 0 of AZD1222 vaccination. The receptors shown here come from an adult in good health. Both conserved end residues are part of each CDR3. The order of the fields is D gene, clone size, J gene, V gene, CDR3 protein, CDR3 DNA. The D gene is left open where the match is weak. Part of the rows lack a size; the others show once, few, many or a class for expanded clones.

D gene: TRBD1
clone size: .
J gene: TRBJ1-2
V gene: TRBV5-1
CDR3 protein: CASTDRENYGYTF
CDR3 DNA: TGCGCCAGCACCGACAGGGAAAACTATGGCTACACCTTC

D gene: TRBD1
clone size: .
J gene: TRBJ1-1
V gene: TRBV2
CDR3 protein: CASSPDRVNTEAFF
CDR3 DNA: TGTGCCAGCAGTCCCGACAGGGTGAACACTGAAGCTTTCTTT

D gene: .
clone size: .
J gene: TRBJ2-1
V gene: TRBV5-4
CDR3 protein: CASSLVGGRDEQFF
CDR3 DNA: TGTGCCAGCAGCTTGGTGGGGGGCCGCGATGAGCAGTTCTTC

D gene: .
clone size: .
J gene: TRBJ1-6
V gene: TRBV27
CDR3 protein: CASSLEGGRLGSPLHF
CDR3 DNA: TGTGCCAGCAGTTTAGAGGGTGGCAGGCTAGGTTCACCCCTCCACTTT

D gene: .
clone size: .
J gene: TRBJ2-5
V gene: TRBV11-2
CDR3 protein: CASSHLWEAGRVSETQYF
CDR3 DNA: TGTGCCAGCAGCCATCTCTGGGAGGCAGGCCGGGTATCGGAGACCCAGTACTTC

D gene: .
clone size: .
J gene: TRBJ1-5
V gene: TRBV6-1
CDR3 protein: CASSEQRGGNQPQHF
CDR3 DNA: TGTGCCAGCAGTGAACAGAGGGGAGGGAATCAGCCCCAGCATTTT

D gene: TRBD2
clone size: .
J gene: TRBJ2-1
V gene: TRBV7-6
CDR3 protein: CASSLVGGSNEQFF
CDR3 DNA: TGTGCCAGCAGCTTAGTGGGCGGGAGCAATGAGCAGTTCTTC

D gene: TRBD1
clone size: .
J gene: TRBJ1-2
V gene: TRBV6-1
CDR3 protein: CASSGRQGAQRNYGYTF
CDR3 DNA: TGTGCCAGCAGTGGCCGACAGGGGGCGCAGAGGAACTATGGCTACACCTTC

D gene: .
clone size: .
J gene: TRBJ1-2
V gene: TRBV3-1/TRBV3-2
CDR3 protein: CASSQDVKNYGYTF
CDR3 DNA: TGTGCCAGCAGCCAAGATGTAAAGAACTATGGCTACACCTTC

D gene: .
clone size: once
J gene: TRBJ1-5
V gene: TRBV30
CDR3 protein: CAWGRNNQPQHF
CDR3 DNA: TGTGCCTGGGGGAGAAACAATCAGCCCCAGCATTTT

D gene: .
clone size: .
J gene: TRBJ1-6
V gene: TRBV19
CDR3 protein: CASSPGTFLGSPLHF
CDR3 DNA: TGTGCCAGTAGTCCTGGGACGTTTCTCGGATCACCCCTCCACTTT

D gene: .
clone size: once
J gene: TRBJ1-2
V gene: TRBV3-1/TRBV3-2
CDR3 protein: CASSQRTGRADYGYTF
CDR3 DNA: TGTGCCAGCAGCCAACGTACAGGGAGGGCTGACTATGGCTACACCTTC

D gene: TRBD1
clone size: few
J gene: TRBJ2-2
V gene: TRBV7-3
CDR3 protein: CASSSGQPPGELFF
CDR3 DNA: TGTGCCAGCAGCTCGGGACAGCCGCCCGGGGAGCTGTTTTTT

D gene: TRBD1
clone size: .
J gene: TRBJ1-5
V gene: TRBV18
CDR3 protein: CASSPQGESQPQHF
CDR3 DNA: TGTGCCAGCTCACCCCAGGGGGAAAGTCAGCCCCAGCATTTT

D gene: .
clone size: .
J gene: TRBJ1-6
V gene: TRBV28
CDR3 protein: CASSSPTLSNSPLHF
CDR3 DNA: TGTGCCAGCAGTTCCCCGACGTTGTCTAATTCACCCCTCCACTTT

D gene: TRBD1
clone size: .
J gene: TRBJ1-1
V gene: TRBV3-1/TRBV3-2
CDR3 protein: CASSHKAGTGNTEAFF
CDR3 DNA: TGTGCCAGCAGCCACAAGGCCGGGACAGGGAACACTGAAGCTTTCTTT

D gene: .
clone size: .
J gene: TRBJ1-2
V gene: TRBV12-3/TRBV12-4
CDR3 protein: CASTDGSGYTF
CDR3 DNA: TGTGCCAGCACTGACGGCTCTGGCTACACCTTC

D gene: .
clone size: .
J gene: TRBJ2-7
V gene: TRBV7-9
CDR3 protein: CASSLVGGQGEQYF
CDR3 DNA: TGTGCCAGCAGCTTAGTTGGGGGGCAAGGCGAGCAGTACTTC

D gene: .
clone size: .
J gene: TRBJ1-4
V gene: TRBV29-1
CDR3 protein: CSALMGLSKEKLFF
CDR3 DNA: TGCAGCGCCCTGATGGGGCTAAGCAAGGAAAAACTGTTTTTT

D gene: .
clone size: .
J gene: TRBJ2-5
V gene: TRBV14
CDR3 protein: CASSQAQGGRETQYF
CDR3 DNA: TGTGCCAGCAGCCAAGCTCAGGGGGGCAGGGAGACCCAGTACTTC

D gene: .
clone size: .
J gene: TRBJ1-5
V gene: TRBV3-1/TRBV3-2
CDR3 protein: CASSQSVTSGQPQHF
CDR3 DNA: TGTGCCAGCAGCCAATCTGTGACGTCGGGTCAGCCCCAGCATTTT

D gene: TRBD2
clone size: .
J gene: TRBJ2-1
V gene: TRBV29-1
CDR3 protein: CSVAGTTYNEQFF
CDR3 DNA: TGCAGCGTTGCCGGGACTACCTACAATGAGCAGTTCTTC

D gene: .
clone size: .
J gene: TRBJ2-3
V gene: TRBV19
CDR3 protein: CASSTQLARGDTQYF
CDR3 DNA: TGTGCCAGTAGTACCCAACTAGCTCGGGGAGATACGCAGTATTTT

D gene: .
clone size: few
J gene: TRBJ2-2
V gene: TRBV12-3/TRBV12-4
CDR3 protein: CASSLTGPGELFF
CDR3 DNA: TGTGCCAGCAGTTTAACAGGGCCCGGGGAGCTGTTTTTT

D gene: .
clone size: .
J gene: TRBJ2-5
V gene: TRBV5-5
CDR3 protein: CASSFTGAQETQYF
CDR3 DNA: TGTGCCAGCAGCTTTACAGGAGCCCAAGAGACCCAGTACTTC

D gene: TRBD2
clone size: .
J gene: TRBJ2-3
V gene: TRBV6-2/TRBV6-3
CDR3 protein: CASSSLAGGRTDTQYF
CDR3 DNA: TGTGCCAGCAGTTCCTTAGCGGGAGGACGCACAGATACGCAGTATTTT

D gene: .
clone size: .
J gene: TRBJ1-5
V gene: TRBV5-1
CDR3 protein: CASSLGARDGNQPQHF
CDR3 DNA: TGCGCCAGCAGCTTGGGTGCCCGGGACGGCAATCAGCCCCAGCATTTT

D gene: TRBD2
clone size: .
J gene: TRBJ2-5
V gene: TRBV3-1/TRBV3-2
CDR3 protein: CASSQGLATIGETQYF
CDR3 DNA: TGTGCCAGCAGCCAAGGACTAGCTACTATCGGAGAGACCCAGTACTTC

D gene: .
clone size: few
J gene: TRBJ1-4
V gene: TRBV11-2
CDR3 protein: CASSFDSKPNEKLFF
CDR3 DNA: TGTGCCAGCAGCTTCGACAGTAAACCTAATGAAAAACTGTTTTTT

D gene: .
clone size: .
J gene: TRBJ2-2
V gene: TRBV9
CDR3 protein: CASSVEWGGGELFF
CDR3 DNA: TGTGCCAGCAGCGTAGAATGGGGCGGCGGGGAGCTGTTTTTT

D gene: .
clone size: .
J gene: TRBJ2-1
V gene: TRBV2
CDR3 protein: CASSFTGRDEQFF
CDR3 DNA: TGTGCCAGCAGTTTTACAGGGAGGGATGAGCAGTTCTTC

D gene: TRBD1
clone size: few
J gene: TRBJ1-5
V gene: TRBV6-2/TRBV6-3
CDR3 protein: CASSPLTTGPPNQPQHF
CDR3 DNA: TGTGCCAGCAGCCCTCTGACGACAGGGCCACCGAATCAGCCCCAGCATTTT

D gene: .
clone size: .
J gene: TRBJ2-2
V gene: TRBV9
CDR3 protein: CASSVGHTGELFF
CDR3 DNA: TGTGCCAGCAGCGTAGGCCACACCGGGGAGCTGTTTTTT

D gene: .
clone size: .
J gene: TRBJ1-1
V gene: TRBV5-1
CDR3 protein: CASSLDSNTEAFF
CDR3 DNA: TGCGCCAGCAGCCTGGACAGCAACACTGAAGCTTTCTTT

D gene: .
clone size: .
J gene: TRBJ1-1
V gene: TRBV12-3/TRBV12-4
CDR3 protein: CASSSTEITKAFF
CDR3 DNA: TGTGCCAGCAGTAGCACAGAGATAACTAAAGCTTTCTTT

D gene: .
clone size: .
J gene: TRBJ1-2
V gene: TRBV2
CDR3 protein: CASRFVLYGYTF
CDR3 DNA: TGTGCCAGCAGATTTGTCCTCTATGGCTACACCTTC

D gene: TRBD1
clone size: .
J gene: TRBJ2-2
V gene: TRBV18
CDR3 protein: CASSDRVVTGELFF
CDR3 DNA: TGTGCCAGCTCAGACAGGGTCGTGACCGGGGAGCTGTTTTTT

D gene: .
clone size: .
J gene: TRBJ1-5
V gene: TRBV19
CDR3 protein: CASSITGSGGYSNQPQHF
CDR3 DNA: TGTGCCAGTAGTATCACGGGGTCCGGGGGCTATAGCAATCAGCCCCAGCATTTT

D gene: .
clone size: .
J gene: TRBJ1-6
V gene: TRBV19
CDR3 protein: CASAVPGYVSPLHF
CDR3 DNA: TGTGCCAGCGCCGTTCCGGGCTACGTTTCACCCCTCCACTTT

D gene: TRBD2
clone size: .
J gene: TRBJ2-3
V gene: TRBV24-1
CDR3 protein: CATGVGGDADTQYF
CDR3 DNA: TGTGCCACCGGAGTGGGAGGGGACGCAGATACGCAGTATTTT

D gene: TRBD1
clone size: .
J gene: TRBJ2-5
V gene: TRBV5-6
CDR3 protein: CASSSGTGQETQYF
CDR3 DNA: TGTGCCAGCAGCTCCGGGACAGGGCAAGAGACCCAGTACTTC

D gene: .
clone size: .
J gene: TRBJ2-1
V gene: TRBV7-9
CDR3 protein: CASRNDRLNYNEQFF
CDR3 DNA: TGTGCCAGCAGGAACGACAGGCTTAACTACAATGAGCAGTTCTTC

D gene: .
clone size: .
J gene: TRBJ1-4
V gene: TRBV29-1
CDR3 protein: CSVARDGNEKLFF
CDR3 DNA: TGCAGCGTTGCCCGGGACGGCAATGAAAAACTGTTTTTT

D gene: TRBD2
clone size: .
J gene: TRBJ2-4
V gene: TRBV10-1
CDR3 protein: CASSDPNSAGGGNIQYF
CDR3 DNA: TGCGCCAGCAGTGACCCAAACTCTGCGGGAGGGGGAAACATTCAGTACTTC

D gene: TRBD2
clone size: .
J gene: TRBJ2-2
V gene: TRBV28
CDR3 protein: CASSPMKETSGNAGELFF
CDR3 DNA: TGTGCCAGCAGTCCGATGAAGGAGACTAGCGGGAATGCCGGGGAGCTGTTTTTT

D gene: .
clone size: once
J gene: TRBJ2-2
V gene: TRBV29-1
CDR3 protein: CGGQHTGELFF
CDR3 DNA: TGCGGTGGACAGCACACCGGGGAGCTGTTTTTT

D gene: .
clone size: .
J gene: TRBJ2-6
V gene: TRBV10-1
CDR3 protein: CASSPTTVSGANVLTF
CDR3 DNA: TGCGCCAGCAGCCCTACCACGGTATCCGGGGCCAACGTCCTGACTTTC

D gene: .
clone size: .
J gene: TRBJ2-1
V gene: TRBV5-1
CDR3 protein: CASSLGGLEVDEQFF
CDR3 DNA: TGCGCCAGCAGCCTGGGGGGGCTTGAGGTGGATGAGCAGTTCTTC

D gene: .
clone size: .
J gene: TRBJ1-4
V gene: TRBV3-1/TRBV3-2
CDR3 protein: CASSFRQDNEKLFF
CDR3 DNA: TGTGCCAGCAGCTTTAGACAGGATAATGAAAAACTGTTTTTT

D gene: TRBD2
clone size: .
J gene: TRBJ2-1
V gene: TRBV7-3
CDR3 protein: CASSQSSGSVAEQFF
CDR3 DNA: TGTGCCAGCAGCCAATCTAGCGGGAGCGTCGCCGAGCAGTTCTTC

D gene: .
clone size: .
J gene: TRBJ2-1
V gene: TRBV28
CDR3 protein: CASSATAQVQFF
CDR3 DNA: TGTGCCAGCAGTGCGACGGCCCAGGTGCAGTTCTTC

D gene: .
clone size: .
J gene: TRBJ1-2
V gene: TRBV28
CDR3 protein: CASRPGGYGYTF
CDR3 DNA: TGTGCCAGCAGGCCAGGAGGTTATGGCTACACCTTC

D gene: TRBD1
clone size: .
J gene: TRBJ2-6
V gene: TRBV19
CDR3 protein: CASSTGQGGGSGANVLTF
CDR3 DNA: TGTGCCAGTAGTACGGGACAGGGGGGCGGTTCTGGGGCCAACGTCCTGACTTTC

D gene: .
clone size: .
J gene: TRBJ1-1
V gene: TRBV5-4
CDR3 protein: CASSLGQGRLGTEAFF
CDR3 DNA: TGTGCCAGCAGCTTGGGTCAGGGGCGGTTAGGCACTGAAGCTTTCTTT

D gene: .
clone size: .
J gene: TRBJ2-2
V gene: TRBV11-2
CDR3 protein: CASSLAPRGTSDVGELFF
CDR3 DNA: TGTGCCAGCAGCTTAGCCCCACGTGGGACATCAGATGTCGGGGAGCTGTTTTTT

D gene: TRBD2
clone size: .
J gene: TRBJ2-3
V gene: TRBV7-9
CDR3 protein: CASSSPAGGSTDTQYF
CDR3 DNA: TGTGCCAGCAGCTCTCCAGCGGGGGGGAGTACAGATACGCAGTATTTT

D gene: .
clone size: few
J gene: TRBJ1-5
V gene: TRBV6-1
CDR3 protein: CASSERPGRKINQPQHF
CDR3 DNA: TGTGCCAGCAGTGAAAGACCGGGACGGAAAATCAATCAGCCCCAGCATTTT

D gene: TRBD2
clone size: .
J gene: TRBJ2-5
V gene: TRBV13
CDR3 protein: CASSSGQDFVRGAQETQYF
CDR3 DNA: TGTGCCAGCAGCTCGGGACAAGACTTTGTGCGGGGGGCCCAAGAGACCCAGTACTTC

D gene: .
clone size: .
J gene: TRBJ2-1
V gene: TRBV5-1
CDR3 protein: CASSTGSLSANEQFF
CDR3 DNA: TGCGCCAGCAGCACCGGAAGCCTTTCGGCCAATGAGCAGTTCTTC

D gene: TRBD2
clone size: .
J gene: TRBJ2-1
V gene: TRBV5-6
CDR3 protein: CASSLEGLAGPRRDNEQFF
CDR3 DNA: TGTGCCAGCAGCTTGGAGGGGCTAGCGGGGCCTAGAAGAGACAATGAGCAGTTCTTC